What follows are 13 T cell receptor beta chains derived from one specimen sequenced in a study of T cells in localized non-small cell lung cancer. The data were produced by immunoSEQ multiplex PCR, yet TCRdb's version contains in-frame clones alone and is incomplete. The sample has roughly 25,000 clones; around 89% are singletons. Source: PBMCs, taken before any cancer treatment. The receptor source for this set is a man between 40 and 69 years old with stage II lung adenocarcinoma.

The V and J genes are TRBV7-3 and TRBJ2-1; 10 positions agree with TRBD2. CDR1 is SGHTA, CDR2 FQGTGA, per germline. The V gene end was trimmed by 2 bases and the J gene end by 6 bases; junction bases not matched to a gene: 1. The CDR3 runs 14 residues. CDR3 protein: CASSLSSGGNEQFF. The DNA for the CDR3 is TGTGCCAGCAGCTTATCTAGCGGGGGCAATGAGCAGTTCTTC.

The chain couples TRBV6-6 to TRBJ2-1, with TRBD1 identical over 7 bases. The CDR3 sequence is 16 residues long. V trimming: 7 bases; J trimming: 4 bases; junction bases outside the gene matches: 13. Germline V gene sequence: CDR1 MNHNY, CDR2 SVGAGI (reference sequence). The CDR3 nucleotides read TGTGCCAGCAATAAACTACAGGGGATGCTATACAATGAGCAGTTCTTC. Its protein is CASNKLQGMLYNEQFF.

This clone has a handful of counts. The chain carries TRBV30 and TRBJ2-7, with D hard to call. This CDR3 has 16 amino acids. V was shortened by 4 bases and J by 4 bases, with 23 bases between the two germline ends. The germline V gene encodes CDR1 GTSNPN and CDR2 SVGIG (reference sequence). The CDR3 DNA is TGTGCCTGGAAGGGAAGTGGGCCTACTGGTTTATACGAGCAGTACTTC. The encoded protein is CAWKGSGPTGLYEQYF.

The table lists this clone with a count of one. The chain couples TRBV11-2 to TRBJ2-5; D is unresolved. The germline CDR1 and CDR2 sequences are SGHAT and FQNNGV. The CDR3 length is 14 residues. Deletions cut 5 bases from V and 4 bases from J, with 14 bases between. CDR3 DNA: TGTGCCAGCAGCCACATGAGAAAAGGAGAGACCCAGTACTTC. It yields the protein CASSHMRKGETQYF.

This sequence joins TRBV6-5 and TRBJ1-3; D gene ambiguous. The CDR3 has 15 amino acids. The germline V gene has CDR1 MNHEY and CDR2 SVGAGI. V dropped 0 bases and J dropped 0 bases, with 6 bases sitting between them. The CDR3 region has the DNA TGTGCCAGCAGTTACTCCCGGGGCTCTGGAAACACCATATATTTT. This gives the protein CASSYSRGSGNTIYF.

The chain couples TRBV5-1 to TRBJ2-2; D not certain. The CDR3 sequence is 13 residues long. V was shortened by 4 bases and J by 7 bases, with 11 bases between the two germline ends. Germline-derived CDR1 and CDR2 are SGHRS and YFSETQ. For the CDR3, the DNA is TGCGCCAGCAGCCTCGGTTCGAACGGGGAGCTGTTTTTT. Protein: CASSLGSNGELFF.

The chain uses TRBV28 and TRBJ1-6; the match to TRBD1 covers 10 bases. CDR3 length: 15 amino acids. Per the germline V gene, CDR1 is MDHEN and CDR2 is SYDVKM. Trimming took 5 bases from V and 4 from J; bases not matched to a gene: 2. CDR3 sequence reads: CASSRTGGYNSPLHF. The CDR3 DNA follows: TGTGCCAGCAGTAGGACAGGGGGGTATAATTCACCCCTCCACTTT.

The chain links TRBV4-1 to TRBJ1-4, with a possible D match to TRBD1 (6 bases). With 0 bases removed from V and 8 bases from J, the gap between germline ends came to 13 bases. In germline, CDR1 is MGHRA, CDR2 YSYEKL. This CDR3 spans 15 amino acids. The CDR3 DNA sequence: TGCGCCAGCAGCCAAGAGACAGGTCCCTGGGAAAAACTGTTTTTT. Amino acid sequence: CASSQETGPWEKLFF.

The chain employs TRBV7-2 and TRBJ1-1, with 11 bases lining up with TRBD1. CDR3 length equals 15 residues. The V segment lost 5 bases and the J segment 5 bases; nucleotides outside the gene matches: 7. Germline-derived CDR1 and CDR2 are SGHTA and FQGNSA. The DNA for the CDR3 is TGTGCCAGCAGCCAGGGACAGGGGGTGGGAACTGAAGCTTTCTTT. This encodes CASSQGQGVGTEAFF.

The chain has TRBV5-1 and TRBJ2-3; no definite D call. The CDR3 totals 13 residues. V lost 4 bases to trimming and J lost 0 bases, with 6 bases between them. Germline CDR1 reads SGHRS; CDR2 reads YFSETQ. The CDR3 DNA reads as TGCGCCAGCAGCATACCTAGCACAGATACGCAGTATTTT. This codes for CASSIPSTDTQYF.

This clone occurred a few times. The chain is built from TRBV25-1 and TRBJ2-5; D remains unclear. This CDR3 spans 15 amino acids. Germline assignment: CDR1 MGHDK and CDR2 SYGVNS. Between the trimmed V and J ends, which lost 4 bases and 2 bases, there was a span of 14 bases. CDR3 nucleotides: TGTGCCAGCAGTGCCGCCCCCCCAGGACAAGAGACCCAGTACTTC. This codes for CASSAAPPGQETQYF.

This chain's CDR3 is CAQRLGREGGAGELFF. The CDR3 DNA is TGTGCTCAAAGGCTGGGTCGGGAGGGAGGCGCCGGGGAGCTGTTTTTT. This chain uses TRBV2 with TRBJ2-2, with 8 bases matching TRBD2. The CDR3 runs to 16 residues. Germline-derived CDR1 and CDR2 are SNHLY and FYNNEI. Full variable domain (missing parts from reference TRBV2 and TRBJ2-2): EPEVTQTPSHQVTQMGQEVILRCVPISNHLYFYWYRQILGQKVEFLVSFYNNEISEKSEIFDDQFSVERPDGSNFTLKIRSTKLEDSAMYFCAQRLGREGGAGELFFGEGSRLTVL.

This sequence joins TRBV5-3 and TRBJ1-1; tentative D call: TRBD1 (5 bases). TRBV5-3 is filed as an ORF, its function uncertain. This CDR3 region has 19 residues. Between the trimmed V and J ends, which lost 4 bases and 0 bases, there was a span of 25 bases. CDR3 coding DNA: TGTGCCAGAAGCCCGCGGCCCGACTTCGCAGGGCTCATGAACACTGAAGCTTTCTTT. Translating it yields CARSPRPDFAGLMNTEAFF.